This TCR beta chain was sequenced during a study of Graves' ophthalmopathy and Graves' hyperthyroidism. Ophthalmopathic donors had moderate-to-severe activity, CAS ≥3 and NOSPECS ≥4, with disease that had lasted under 3 months. Looked up from germline, CDR1 is KGHDR and CDR2 is SFDVKD. The CDR3 consists of 14 residues. V dropped 4 bases and J dropped 5; count of bases not matched to a gene: 7. Transcripts of RNA were the source for amplifying TCR beta CDR3 regions. RT-PCR in the first round used HTBI primers; a second-round multiplex PCR followed. Each CDR3 protein gets one entry after TCRdb re-called the multiplex PCR reads with MiXCR. The table shows about 740,000 distinct CDR3 sequences, with roughly two fifths occurring only once.

The chain has TRBV24-1 and TRBJ2-7; 7 bases are shared with TRBD2. This clonotype was obtained from an adult man with Graves' ophthalmopathy. Sequenced sample: peripheral blood. The CDR3 DNA reads as TGTGCCACCAGTGACCCAGGGAGGGCCCACGAGCAGTACTTC. Amino acids: CATSDPGRAHEQYF.